The 32 T cell receptor beta chains below all came from one sample that was sequenced in a study of cytomegalovirus exposure and HLA in healthy donors. Researchers ran the PCR with 60 Vbeta and 13 Jbeta primers. Assay used: immunoSEQ multiplex PCR; TCRdb lists only in-frame clones, some missing. The sample holds about 190,000 clones; around 79% are singletons and the top ten take 1.5% to 2%. What was sequenced was PBMCs. The receptors were gathered from a young woman in good health and CMV-seronegative.

The chain is built from TRBV11-2 and TRBJ2-5, with 8 bases lining up with TRBD1. Unmatched junction bases numbered 5, after V lost 1 base and J lost 4 bases. This CDR3 spans 15 amino acids. The germline gives CDR1 SGHAT, CDR2 FQNNGV. For the CDR3, the DNA is TGTGCCAGCAGCTTAGTTCAGGGGGCTCGAGAGACCCAGTACTTC. Translated: CASSLVQGARETQYF.

The rearrangement uses TRBV14 and TRBJ2-5; possible D gene TRBD2, 5 bases. Germline V gene data show CDR1 as SGHDN and CDR2 as FVKESK. The length of the CDR3 is 14 residues. Trimming took off 0 bases at V and 3 bases at J, with 8 bases between the two ends. This chain's CDR3 is CASSQDQTKETQYF. CDR3 in DNA: TGTGCCAGCAGCCAAGATCAGACTAAAGAGACCCAGTACTTC. Combining the CDR3 with reference TRBV14 and TRBJ2-5 gives the whole variable domain EAGVTQFPSHSVIEKGQTVTLRCDPISGHDNLYWYRRVMGKEIKFLLHFVKESKQDESGMPNNRFLAERTGGTYSTLKVQPAELEDSGVYFCASSQDQTKETQYFGPGTRLLVL.

The V call is TRBV4-1, the J call TRBJ1-6; D not certain. This CDR3 contains 14 residues. V was cut by 2 bases and J by 7 bases, with 9 bases left in between. Per germline, CDR1 MGHRA and CDR2 YSYEKL. CDR3 nucleotides: TGCGCCAGCAGCCAATTAGTACAGAATTCACCCCTCCACTTT. Translation gives CASSQLVQNSPLHF.

J is TRBJ2-7 and V is TRBV7-9, with TRBD1 matching over 12 bases. CDR1 is SEHNR, CDR2 FQNEAQ, per germline (reference sequence). The CDR3 totals 16 residues. V gave up 5 bases and J gave up 5 bases; unmatched junction bases: 10. CDR3 nucleotide sequence: TGTGCCAGCAGCCCAACACCGGGACAGGGGGCCCACGAGCAGTACTTC. It translates to CASSPTPGQGAHEQYF.

V is TRBV5-6 and J is TRBJ1-1; 8 bases fit TRBD1. Germline V gene lookup returns CDR1 SGHDT and CDR2 YYEEEE. V dropped 0 bases and J dropped 4; count of bases not matched to a gene: 2. This CDR3 is built from 14 residues. CDR3 sequence: CASSLVTGVTEAFF. The CDR3 bases are TGTGCCAGCAGCTTGGTGACAGGGGTCACTGAAGCTTTCTTT. Supplemented by reference TRBV5-6 and TRBJ1-1, the full variable domain reads DAGVTQSPTHLIKTRGQQVTLRCSPKSGHDTVSWYQQALGQGPQFIFQYYEEEERQRGNFPDRFSGHQFPNYSSELNVNALLLGDSALYLCASSLVTGVTEAFFGQGTRLTVV.

This chain links TRBV4-2 with TRBJ2-1, with D possibly being TRBD1 (6 bases). This CDR3 region has 15 residues. Trimming removed 0 bases at V and 4 bases at J, with 10 bases between. Germline CDR1 and CDR2: LGHNA and YNFKEQ. The chain's CDR3 is CASSQDEGEYNEQFF. The CDR3 region has the DNA TGTGCCAGCAGCCAAGATGAGGGGGAATACAATGAGCAGTTCTTC.

The chain uses TRBV28 and TRBJ2-7, with 10 bases matching TRBD2. Trimming cost V 6 bases and J 4 bases; bases outside gene matches: 9. The CDR3 runs to 15 residues. Per germline, CDR1 MDHEN and CDR2 SYDVKM. The CDR3 here is CASSPTSGKAYEQYF. The CDR3 nucleotides read TGTGCCAGCAGCCCAACTAGCGGGAAAGCTTACGAGCAGTACTTC.

The chain carries TRBV29-1 and TRBJ2-6, with 9 bases that match TRBD1. CDR1 SQVTM and CDR2 ANQGSEA come from the germline V gene. There are 16 residues in the CDR3. The trim removed 4 bases at V and 4 bases at J, leaving 8 bases unmatched. CDR3 region: CSVAGDRVTGANVLTF. In nucleotides, the CDR3 is TGCAGCGTTGCGGGGGACAGGGTAACGGGGGCCAACGTCCTGACTTTC. Combining the CDR3 with reference TRBV29-1 and TRBJ2-6 gives the whole variable domain SAVISQKPSRDICQRGTSLTIQCQVDSQVTMMFWYRQQPGQSLTLIATANQGSEATYESGFVIDKFPISRPNLTFSTLTVSNMSPEDSSIYLCSVAGDRVTGANVLTFGAGSRLTVL.

The chain carries TRBV4-1 and TRBJ1-2, with D perhaps TRBD1 (6 bases). This CDR3 is 18 amino acids long. The germline V gene encodes CDR1 MGHRA and CDR2 YSYEKL. V was shortened by 4 bases and J by 3 bases, with 24 bases between the two germline ends. The CDR3 reads CASSPRRTGIGGDYGYTF. CDR3 DNA: TGCGCCAGCAGCCCCCGACGAACAGGGATCGGTGGCGACTATGGCTACACCTTC.

This clone was counted a single time. The chain links TRBV6-5 to TRBJ2-3; 8 bases line up with TRBD2. Losses at the gene ends were 5 bases for V and 4 bases for J; bases not matched to a gene: 8. This CDR3 region has 15 residues. Germline V CDR1 and CDR2: MNHEY, SVGAGI. Here the CDR3 reads CASSKNTGGADTQYF. CDR3 nucleotides: TGTGCCAGCAGTAAAAATACCGGGGGGGCAGATACGCAGTATTTT.

V usage is TRBV2 and J usage is TRBJ1-6; 9 nucleotides agree with TRBD1. Germline trimming cut 10 bases from V and 8 bases from J; bases unmatched to any gene: 6. Germline V gives CDR1 SNHLY, CDR2 FYNNEI. The CDR3 runs 13 residues. The CDR3 DNA follows: TGTGCCACCAACCGGGACAGGGATTCACCCCTCCACTTT. It is translated as CATNRDRDSPLHF.

V usage is TRBV7-9 and J usage is TRBJ2-3; D not certain. The CDR3 runs to 14 residues. V was clipped by 5 bases and J by 1 base, with 10 bases between them. Germline CDR1 is SEHNR and CDR2 is FQNEAQ (reference sequence). The CDR3 bases are TGTGCCAGCAGCCCCACTTTGGGCACAGATACGCAGTATTTT. Translated: CASSPTLGTDTQYF.

The V call is TRBV10-1, the J call TRBJ1-3; unclear D gene. Germline V gives CDR1 WNHNN, CDR2 SYGVQD (reference sequence). V gave up 0 bases and J gave up 4 bases, with 4 bases separating them. The CDR3 length is 13 residues. For the CDR3, the DNA is TGCGCCAGCAGTGAGTCGAGAGGAAACACCATATATTTT. Translating gives CASSESRGNTIYF.

This clone turned up a few times. This chain joins TRBV18 and TRBJ2-4, with TRBD1 matching over 10 bases. The CDR3 is 15 amino acids. J lost 2 bases, V lost 3 bases, and 1 base had no gene match. Germline assignment: CDR1 KGHSH and CDR2 LQKENI. This chain's CDR3 is CASSPGQGTKNIQYF. The CDR3 DNA reads TGTGCCAGCTCACCGGGACAGGGGACCAAAAACATTCAGTACTTC.

V usage is TRBV11-2 and J usage is TRBJ1-2; the D is unclear. This CDR3 has 14 residues. V was pared by 0 bases and J by 8 bases, with 13 bases between. From germline, CDR1 is SGHAT and CDR2 FQNNGV. Here the CDR3 DNA reads TGTGCCAGCAGCTTAGATCAAGCTATTTACGGCTACACCTTC. Translating gives CASSLDQAIYGYTF.

The chain uses TRBV19 and TRBJ1-5, with D unclear. Germline V gene lookup returns CDR1 LNHDA and CDR2 SQIVND (reference sequence). CDR3 length equals 17 residues. V was clipped by 10 bases and J by 7 bases, with 29 bases between them. The CDR3 region has the DNA TGTGCCACCGCCCTGAACCCAACTTATGCAGGAGGGCAGCCCCAGCATTTT. Protein: CATALNPTYAGGQPQHF.

V usage is TRBV18 and J usage is TRBJ2-3, with 11 positions matching TRBD2. The trim removed 0 bases at V and 3 bases at J, leaving 8 bases unmatched. CDR1 is KGHSH and CDR2 is LQKENI in the germline V gene. The CDR3 covers 18 residues. This chain's CDR3 is CASSPPWLAGGPTDTQYF. The CDR3 region has the DNA TGTGCCAGCTCACCACCATGGCTAGCGGGGGGCCCGACAGATACGCAGTATTTT.

V is TRBV9 and J is TRBJ2-1, with 13 nucleotides matching TRBD2. The V gene end was trimmed by 4 bases and the J gene end by 0 bases; junction bases not matched to a gene: 4. Germline CDR1 SGDLS, CDR2 YYNGEE. The CDR3 loop spans 17 amino acids. The CDR3 nucleotides are TGTGCCAGCAGCCAGACTAGCGGGGGGAACTCCTACAATGAGCAGTTCTTC. This codes for CASSQTSGGNSYNEQFF.

The V gene is TRBV5-4, the J gene TRBJ2-4; D may be TRBD1 (6 bases). The germline gives CDR1 SGHNT, CDR2 YYREEE (reference sequence). Trimming removed 3 bases at V and 8 bases at J, with 15 bases between. The CDR3 sequence is 14 residues long. The CDR3 is CASSYWTAGDIQYF. CDR3 DNA sequence: TGTGCCAGCAGCTACTGGACAGCAGGGGACATTCAGTACTTC.

This clone was seen more than once but under ten times. CDR3 sequence: CASGRAQGNTEAFF. CDR3 in DNA: TGTGCCAGCGGACGGGCACAGGGAAACACTGAAGCTTTCTTT. V gene TRBV6-5 combines with J gene TRBJ1-1, with TRBD1 as a possible D gene (6 bases). Germline CDR1 MNHEY, CDR2 SVGAGI. The V end lost 8 bases, the J end lost 2 bases, and 15 bases lay between the germline ends. The CDR3 has 14 amino acids.

This chain joins TRBV5-1 and TRBJ1-5, with no clear D. Germline V CDR1 and CDR2: SGHRS, YFSETQ. CDR3 length: 15 amino acids. V lost 3 bases, J lost 0 bases, and 10 bases lay in between. Here the CDR3 reads CASSYDGYSNQPQHF. The CDR3 DNA reads TGCGCCAGCAGCTATGACGGGTATAGCAATCAGCCCCAGCATTTT.

The V call is TRBV5-1, the J call TRBJ2-1; the match to TRBD1 covers 9 bases. Trimming cost V 5 bases and J 7 bases; bases outside gene matches: 13. CDR3 length: 16 amino acids. From germline, CDR1 is SGHRS and CDR2 YFSETQ. The CDR3, as DNA: TGCGCCAGCAGAGCCCAGGCCACAGGGGGCAGGAATGAGCAGTTCTTC. Residues: CASRAQATGGRNEQFF.

The V and J genes are TRBV18 and TRBJ1-1, with D perhaps TRBD1 (5 bases). Trimming cost V 7 bases and J 1 base, with 10 bases left between them. CDR3 length equals 13 residues. Germline V CDR1 and CDR2: KGHSH, LQKENI. In nucleotides, the CDR3 is TGTGCCAGCTACCCTCAGGGGAACACTGAAGCTTTCTTT. This sequence encodes CASYPQGNTEAFF.

This chain links TRBV9 with TRBJ2-5; 7 nucleotides match TRBD1. Germline assignment: CDR1 SGDLS and CDR2 YYNGEE. The length of the CDR3 is 15 residues. J was trimmed by 5 bases and V by 4 bases; bases with no gene match: 11. The CDR3 protein is CASSPRQGVGETQYF. In nucleotides, the CDR3 is TGTGCCAGCAGCCCCAGACAGGGTGTAGGTGAGACCCAGTACTTC.

The chain couples TRBV5-5 to TRBJ2-3, with 7 bases identical to TRBD1. The CDR3 has 16 residues. Germline V gene sequence: CDR1 SGHKS, CDR2 YYEKEE (reference sequence). V gave up 4 bases and J gave up 2 bases; unmatched junction bases: 10. CDR3: CASSQSTGWVTDTQYF. Here the CDR3 DNA reads TGTGCCAGCAGCCAATCGACAGGGTGGGTCACAGATACGCAGTATTTT.

The V and J genes are TRBV29-1 and TRBJ2-7, with 8 bases aligning to TRBD2. V dropped 5 bases and J dropped 9; count of bases not matched to a gene: 6. Germline V CDR1 and CDR2: SQVTM, ANQGSEA. The CDR3 covers 11 residues. CDR3 sequence: CSVPVAGGQYF. CDR3 DNA: TGCAGCGTTCCTGTGGCGGGAGGGCAGTACTTC.

The gene calls are TRBV6-5 and TRBJ1-1; tentatively, D is TRBD1 (5 bases). CDR1 is MNHEY, CDR2 SVGAGI, per germline. The CDR3 spans 14 residues. Trimming cost V 5 bases and J 2 bases, with 12 bases left between them. CDR3 sequence reads: CASSMGGLNTEAFF. The CDR3 DNA reads TGTGCCAGCAGTATGGGGGGACTAAACACTGAAGCTTTCTTT.

The chain links TRBV6-5 to TRBJ2-7; D may be TRBD1 (5 bases). The germline CDR1 and CDR2 sequences are MNHEY and SVGAGI. The CDR3 covers 15 residues. Deletions cut 7 bases from V and 2 bases from J, with 18 bases between. The chain's CDR3 is CASILYSQGTYEQYF. The CDR3 nucleotides are TGTGCCAGCATCCTTTACTCCCAGGGAACCTACGAGCAGTACTTC.

The V call is TRBV10-3, the J call TRBJ1-5; D possibly corresponds to TRBD1 (5 bases). CDR1 ENHRY and CDR2 SYGVKD come from the germline V gene. V was clipped by 0 bases and J by 2 bases, with 5 bases between them. The CDR3 is 14 amino acids. CDR3 sequence: CAISESGGNQPQHF. CDR3 sequence (DNA): TGTGCCATCAGTGAGTCAGGGGGCAATCAGCCCCAGCATTTT.

This sequence joins TRBV28 and TRBJ1-4; D possibly corresponds to TRBD1 (5 bases). V shed 9 bases and J shed 5 bases, with 25 bases lying between them. Germline lookup yields CDR1 MDHEN and CDR2 SYDVKM. CDR3 length: 17 residues. The CDR3 DNA reads TGTGCCAGTAGAGACCGGGGACTCCGGGGACCGAATGAAAAACTGTTTTTT. This codes for CASRDRGLRGPNEKLFF.

The chain uses TRBV12-5 and TRBJ1-1; 8 nucleotides agree with TRBD1. The CDR3 contains 13 residues. In germline, CDR1 is LGHNT, CDR2 FRNRAP. J gave up 5 bases and V 6 bases, and 5 bases lay outside the gene matches. CDR3 nucleotides: TGTGCTAGTGGAAATACAGGGGGGACTGAAGCTTTCTTT. Translated, it gives CASGNTGGTEAFF.

The chain is built from TRBV19 and TRBJ1-1; 9 bases are a match to TRBD1. V gave up 5 bases and J gave up 4 bases; unmatched junction bases: 8. The V gene's germline CDR1 is LNHDA and CDR2 SQIVND (reference sequence). This CDR3 comprises 15 residues. The CDR3 protein is CASSLSTQGATEAFF. CDR3 coding DNA: TGTGCCAGTAGTCTTAGTACACAGGGGGCCACTGAAGCTTTCTTT.